The sample holds one count of the clone carrying this T cell receptor beta chain. This sample stems from a study of radiation and T cells in renal cell carcinoma. Clones were read by immunoSEQ multiplex PCR, and TCRdb kept only the in-frame ones, dropping some. In the table there are around 120,000 clones, approximately 78% of which are singletons. There are 15 residues in the CDR3. From germline, CDR1 is SGHRS and CDR2 YFSETQ. Trimming took off 4 bases at V and 5 bases at J, with 18 bases between the two ends. The time point: blood 2 weeks post-SBRT. Treatment indicated: 15 Gy SBRT to primary tumor, nephrectomy 4 weeks later.

The material sequenced was blood, taken from a patient whose treatment included radiotherapy and nephrectomy. This TCR came from a woman aged 55-69 years with renal cell carcinoma. The chain uses TRBV5-1 and TRBJ1-1, with a possible D match to TRBD1 (6 bases). The CDR3, as DNA: TGCGCCAGCAGCCCAAGACAGGTAGATGGGACTGAAGCTTTCTTT. Amino acid sequence: CASSPRQVDGTEAFF.